These 26 T cell receptor beta chains share one sample of origin, sequenced in a study of control samples from healthy donors and cancer patients. Generated by immunoSEQ multiplex PCR, the TCRdb table keeps only in-frame clones and is missing some. The profile shows some 120,000 clones, around 90% of them singletons. Sequenced: blood. The source of these receptors is a man younger than 35 in good health.

The gene calls are TRBV3-1 (or the pseudogene TRBV3-2) and TRBJ2-1; 9 bases agree with TRBD2. After removal of 4 bases from V and 7 bases from J, the junction contained 5 bases not matched to a gene. This CDR3 has 14 residues. The germline CDR1 and CDR2 sequences are LGHDT and YNNKEL (reference sequence). The CDR3 region is CASSRGGALNEQFF. The DNA of the CDR3 is TGTGCCAGCAGCCGCGGGGGGGCCCTGAATGAGCAGTTCTTC.

The V gene is TRBV20-1, the J gene TRBJ2-3; TRBD2 might be the D (5 bases). CDR1 and CDR2 (germline): DFQATT, SNEGSKA (reference sequence). The CDR3 spans 16 residues. V was cut by 3 bases and J by 4 bases, with 20 bases left in between. The CDR3 is CSASSDYAGESDTQYF. The CDR3 coding sequence is TGCAGTGCTAGTTCAGACTACGCGGGCGAGTCAGATACGCAGTATTTT.

The chain recombines TRBV27 with TRBJ1-2, with D uncertain. With 10 bases removed from V and 0 bases from J, the gap between germline ends came to 12 bases. Germline V gene lookup returns CDR1 MNHEY and CDR2 SMNVEV (reference sequence). The CDR3 covers 13 residues. The CDR3 nucleotides are TGTGCCACCGCCCGGGTCCCTAACTATGGCTACACCTTC. It yields the protein CATARVPNYGYTF.

This chain connects TRBV6-1 to TRBJ1-5; D remains ambiguous. The germline V gene encodes CDR1 MNHNS and CDR2 SASEGT. There are 13 residues in the CDR3. The V and J ends lost 2 bases and 5 bases respectively, with 7 bases between them. The CDR3 DNA is TGTGCCAGCAGTGAATTTCAGGATCAGCCCCAGCATTTT. It is translated as CASSEFQDQPQHF.

This chain connects TRBV5-1 to TRBJ2-4; unclear D gene. Trimming took 0 bases from V and 0 from J, leaving 19 bases between them. This CDR3 spans 19 amino acids. Germline CDR1 reads SGHRS; CDR2 reads YFSETQ. The CDR3 DNA reads TGCGCCAGCAGCTTGGTGGACGCGGAGAAACCTCTAGCCAAAAACATTCAGTACTTC. Its translation: CASSLVDAEKPLAKNIQYF.

This clone was seen a single time. The chain uses TRBV4-2 and TRBJ1-1; the match to TRBD1 covers 9 bases. The CDR3 extends over 16 amino acids. CDR1 and CDR2 from the germline V gene are LGHNA and YNFKEQ. J was trimmed by 5 bases and V by 4 bases; bases with no gene match: 11. CDR3 sequence (DNA): TGTGCCAGCAGCCGTCTTTCGGGGACAGGGTGGACTGAAGCTTTCTTT. It specifies CASSRLSGTGWTEAFF.

The V call is TRBV7-9, the J call TRBJ1-2; no clear D gene. Trimming shortened V by 1 base and J by 4 bases, and 4 bases separated the two germline ends. Germline V gives CDR1 SEHNR, CDR2 FQNEAQ (reference sequence). The CDR3 is 12 residues long. The CDR3 nucleotides read TGTGCCAGCAGCTTAGAGGCCTATGGCTACACCTTC. Its translation is CASSLEAYGYTF.

The rearrangement links TRBV9 to TRBJ2-7; TRBD1 is a possible D gene (6 bases). The CDR3 is 14 residues long. Trimming left V 4 bases short and J 3 bases short, with 14 bases between. Germline CDR1 SGDLS, CDR2 YYNGEE. CDR3 amino acids: CASSLGQYVYEQYF. CDR3 in DNA: TGTGCCAGCAGCCTCGGACAGTACGTCTACGAGCAGTACTTC.

The chain is built from TRBV19 and TRBJ1-6, with TRBD1 matching 7 bases. The CDR3 is made up of 14 amino acids. J was trimmed by 3 bases and V by 7 bases; bases with no gene match: 3. The germline CDR1 and CDR2 sequences are LNHDA and SQIVND (reference sequence). The chain's CDR3 is CASTNRGYNSPLHF. In DNA, the CDR3 is TGTGCCAGTACCAACAGGGGCTATAATTCACCCCTCCACTTT.

This chain uses TRBV4-1 with TRBJ1-2; TRBD1 is a possible D gene (5 bases). The ends were cut back, 3 bases at V and 4 bases at J, with 15 bases in the middle. The CDR3 is 15 residues long. CDR1 is MGHRA, CDR2 YSYEKL, per germline. CDR3 region: CASSQGPQFPYGYTF. CDR3 nucleotide sequence: TGCGCCAGCAGCCAGGGACCGCAGTTTCCCTATGGCTACACCTTC.

This chain joins TRBV5-1 and TRBJ2-3; 15 bases are shared with TRBD2. CDR3 length equals 18 residues. Germline CDR1 is SGHRS and CDR2 is YFSETQ. The junction had 6 bases not matched to a gene; V was cut back by 4 bases and J by 0 bases. DNA for the CDR3: TGCGCCAGCAGCCCGGGGACTAGCGGGGGGCGCAGCACAGATACGCAGTATTTT. Its protein is CASSPGTSGGRSTDTQYF.

V usage is TRBV27 and J usage is TRBJ2-2; 10 bases agree with TRBD1. With 1 base clipped from V and 0 bases from J, the junction kept 11 bases outside the gene matches. Per the germline V gene, CDR1 is MNHEY and CDR2 is SMNVEV (reference sequence). The CDR3 covers 20 residues. CDR3 in amino acids: CASSLFATGGELANTGELFF. The CDR3 DNA is TGTGCCAGCAGTTTATTTGCGACAGGGGGCGAACTCGCGAACACCGGGGAGCTGTTTTTT.

The chain employs TRBV6-2 or TRBV6-3 and TRBJ1-2, with D maybe TRBD1 (5 bases). Trimming pared 3 bases from V and 6 bases from J, leaving 17 bases between. The CDR3 contains 15 residues. The germline CDR1 and CDR2 sequences are MNHEY and SVGEGT. In nucleotides, the CDR3 is TGTGCCAGCAGTTATTCCCCTGACAGTTCAGATGGCTACACCTTC. Protein sequence: CASSYSPDSSDGYTF.

This clone was detected once. The V call is TRBV12-5, the J call TRBJ1-6; D might be TRBD1 (5 bases). There are 19 residues in the CDR3. CDR1 and CDR2 from the germline V gene are LGHNT and FRNRAP. With 0 bases removed from V and 0 bases from J, the gap between germline ends came to 15 bases. Here the CDR3 DNA reads TGTGCTAGTGGTTTGGTAATTGGGATGGGGGTCTCCTATAATTCACCCCTCCACTTT. Its protein product is CASGLVIGMGVSYNSPLHF.

The CDR3 DNA reads as TGTGCCAGCAGCTTTCGATCCTCCGGTGGTTCACCCCTCCACTTT. It is translated as CASSFRSSGGSPLHF. The chain recombines TRBV11-2 with TRBJ1-6; D not resolved. The V end was cut by 3 bases, the J end by 9 bases, with 15 bases between. This CDR3 contains 15 residues. CDR1 is SGHAT and CDR2 is FQNNGV in the germline V gene.

This clone came up once. The chain couples TRBV4-1 to TRBJ2-7, with D unresolved. CDR3 size: 13 residues. V was shortened by 4 bases and J by 4 bases, with 11 bases between the two germline ends. Germline CDR1 reads MGHRA; CDR2 reads YSYEKL. The CDR3, as DNA: TGCGCCAGCAGCCCCCTGGACGGTTACGAGCAGTACTTC. Protein: CASSPLDGYEQYF.

This sequence joins TRBV7-9 and TRBJ1-2; tentatively, D is TRBD1 (6 bases). V gave up 2 bases and J gave up 3 bases, with 13 bases separating them. The CDR3 consists of 15 residues. In germline, CDR1 is SEHNR, CDR2 FQNEAQ (reference sequence). CDR3 residues: CASSLRGGNDYGYTF. CDR3 bases: TGTGCCAGCAGCTTACGGGGGGGCAATGACTATGGCTACACCTTC.

The chain is built from TRBV12-3 or TRBV12-4 and TRBJ1-6, with D maybe TRBD1 (5 bases). Trimming took off 3 bases at V and 9 bases at J, with 9 bases between the two ends. The CDR3 runs to 13 residues. The CDR3 protein is CASSLGRSSPLHF. The CDR3 coding sequence is TGTGCCAGCAGTTTGGGGCGCTCTTCACCCCTCCACTTT.

The genes are TRBV12-3 or TRBV12-4 and TRBJ1-2, with TRBD1 matching 7 bases. V was clipped by 3 bases and J by 2 bases; unmatched bases: 0. The CDR3 has 13 residues. The CDR3 DNA sequence: TGTGCCAGCAGTTTGACAGGGAACTATGGCTACACCTTC. Its protein is CASSLTGNYGYTF.

The chain recombines TRBV6-4 with TRBJ2-1, with TRBD1 matching 10 bases. Germline CDR1 reads MRHNA; CDR2 reads SNTAGT. With 5 bases clipped from V and 3 bases from J, the junction kept 4 bases outside the gene matches. The CDR3 runs 15 residues. The CDR3 region has the DNA TGTGCCAGCAGTCCACGGACAGGGGGCTACAATGAGCAGTTCTTC. It encodes CASSPRTGGYNEQFF.

The V and J genes are TRBV5-6 and TRBJ2-5, with D perhaps TRBD2 (5 bases). V was shortened by 4 bases and J by 5 bases, with 15 bases between the two germline ends. Germline V gives CDR1 SGHDT, CDR2 YYEEEE. The CDR3 contains 14 residues. The CDR3 bases are TGTGCCAGCAGCCGGACGGAGGAGAGGGAGACCCAGTACTTC. Protein sequence: CASSRTEERETQYF.

V is TRBV10-3 and J is TRBJ2-5; TRBD2 might be the D (5 bases). This CDR3 spans 13 amino acids. Germline assignment: CDR1 ENHRY and CDR2 SYGVKD. Between the trimmed V and J ends, which lost 0 bases and 4 bases, there was a span of 6 bases. The CDR3, as DNA: TGTGCCATCAGTGAGTCGCGGGTAGAGACCCAGTACTTC. The encoded protein is CAISESRVETQYF.

The rearrangement links TRBV27 to TRBJ2-7; unclear D gene. V was clipped by 3 bases and J by 3 bases, with 12 bases between them. Germline CDR1 MNHEY, CDR2 SMNVEV (reference sequence). The CDR3 runs to 14 residues. The CDR3 reads CASSFGRKYYEQYF. The CDR3 DNA reads as TGTGCCAGCAGTTTCGGGCGGAAATACTACGAGCAGTACTTC.

The count of this clone is one. The chain joins TRBV7-2 to TRBJ1-2, with D unclear. Trimming left V 5 bases short and J 4 bases short, with 14 bases between. The CDR3 extends over 14 amino acids. Germline CDR1 is SGHTA and CDR2 is FQGNSA. The CDR3 coding sequence is TGTGCCAGCAGCCGTAACAGTGGCGTCTATGGCTACACCTTC. Protein product: CASSRNSGVYGYTF.

The chain combines TRBV9 with TRBJ1-4; D gene uncertain. This CDR3 is 13 amino acids long. Germline V gene sequence: CDR1 SGDLS, CDR2 YYNGEE. V gave up 0 bases and J gave up 8 bases, with 8 bases separating them. The CDR3 DNA is TGTGCCAGCAGCGTAGTTCCCCGCGAAAAACTGTTTTTT. Amino acid sequence: CASSVVPREKLFF. The full variable domain, with the rest looked up from reference TRBV9 and TRBJ1-4, is DSGVTQTPKHLITATGQRVTLRCSPRSGDLSVYWYQQSLDQGLQFLIQYYNGEERAKGNILERFSAQQFPDLHSELNLSSLELGDSALYFCASSVVPREKLFFGSGTQLSVL.

This clone appeared once. V usage is TRBV18 and J usage is TRBJ1-5; D is undetermined. Trimming shortened V by 3 bases and J by 5 bases, and 8 bases separated the two germline ends. The CDR3 extends over 13 amino acids. Germline V lookup: CDR1 KGHSH, CDR2 LQKENI. The DNA of the CDR3 is TGTGCCAGCTCACCTTACACAGATCAGCCCCAGCATTTT. It codes for CASSPYTDQPQHF.